These 12 T cell receptor beta chains came from one sample sequenced in a study of graft-versus-host responses after intestinal transplantation. Clones were sequenced by immunoSEQ multiplex PCR, and TCRdb holds only the in-frame ones, with some missing. Among roughly 90,000 clones, approximately 90% were seen once, and the ten largest hold 5% to 6.5%. What these receptors recognize is not known. The specimen was unstimulated CD8+ T cells sorted from spleen or lymph node cells, collected before intestinal transplant. These receptors were obtained from a human donor who received an intestinal transplant.

This chain links TRBV11-2 with TRBJ2-7; TRBD2 aligns across 11 bases. Germline CDR1 is SGHAT and CDR2 is FQNNGV. The CDR3 is made up of 17 amino acids. J was trimmed by 4 bases and V by 0 bases; bases with no gene match: 8. The CDR3 nucleotides read TGTGCCAGCAGCTTAGATCATCCTAGCGGGGGGAGGTACGAGCAGTACTTC. It is translated as CASSLDHPSGGRYEQYF.

The chain has TRBV27 and TRBJ1-6; TRBD1 matches at 9 bases. CDR3 size: 14 residues. The V segment lost 3 bases and the J segment 10 bases; nucleotides outside the gene matches: 4. The germline V gene has CDR1 MNHEY and CDR2 SMNVEV (reference sequence). CDR3 protein: CASSLDRGDSPLHF. CDR3 sequence (DNA): TGTGCCAGCAGTTTGGACAGGGGTGACTCACCCCTCCACTTT.

The V call is TRBV5-1, the J call TRBJ2-3; 11 bases map to TRBD2. V dropped 1 base and J dropped 8; count of bases not matched to a gene: 15. The CDR3 contains 18 residues. The germline CDR1 and CDR2 sequences are SGHRS and YFSETQ. The CDR3 DNA reads TGCGCCAGCAGCTTGCCGACAAGACTAGCGGGAAAACTTCTTACGCAGTATTTT. It encodes CASSLPTRLAGKLLTQYF.

This clone showed up just once. The J gene is TRBJ2-7, the V gene TRBV7-6; a possible D gene is TRBD2 (6 bases). V was trimmed by 7 bases and J by 6 bases, leaving 19 bases between them. Germline lookup yields CDR1 SGHVS and CDR2 FNYEAQ. The CDR3 totals 14 residues. CDR3 region: CASTPGPGGREQYF. The CDR3 DNA is TGTGCCAGCACCCCGGGGCCAGGAGGGCGCGAGCAGTACTTC.

The rearrangement joins TRBV4-1 to TRBJ1-1, with no clear D. Trimming stripped 3 bases from V and 0 bases from J, with 8 bases between. This CDR3 spans 14 amino acids. Per germline, CDR1 MGHRA and CDR2 YSYEKL. The CDR3 reads CASSQRWMNTEAFF. CDR3 DNA sequence: TGCGCCAGCAGCCAGAGGTGGATGAACACTGAAGCTTTCTTT.

This clone was found once. The chain recombines TRBV27 with TRBJ1-6; tentatively, D is TRBD1 (6 bases). Germline V CDR1 and CDR2: MNHEY, SMNVEV (reference sequence). Trimming left V 3 bases short and J 4 bases short, with 7 bases between. This CDR3 is built from 14 residues. The CDR3 here is CASSFGQYNSPLHF. Here the CDR3 DNA reads TGTGCCAGCAGTTTCGGACAGTATAATTCACCCCTCCACTTT.

V gene TRBV19 combines with J gene TRBJ2-3, with D hard to call. The germline V gene encodes CDR1 LNHDA and CDR2 SQIVND (reference sequence). There are 16 residues in the CDR3. V was pared by 7 bases and J by 1 base, with 18 bases between. The CDR3 loop is CASKGVGVSRTDTQYF. As DNA, the CDR3 is TGTGCCAGTAAAGGTGTAGGAGTCAGTCGCACAGATACGCAGTATTTT.

The rearrangement uses TRBV27 and TRBJ2-5; maybe TRBD2 (6 bases). V lost 1 base and J lost 3, with 9 bases in between. Germline V gives CDR1 MNHEY, CDR2 SMNVEV (reference sequence). This CDR3 region has 14 residues. CDR3 region: CASSLFPSEETQYF. The CDR3 DNA reads as TGTGCCAGCAGTTTATTCCCTAGCGAAGAGACCCAGTACTTC.

This chain links TRBV6-6 with TRBJ2-3; 10 nucleotides agree with TRBD2. V shed 9 bases, J shed 2 bases, and the junction held 2 bases outside the gene matches. Germline loops: CDR1 MNHNY, CDR2 SVGAGI (reference sequence). The length of the CDR3 is 13 residues. The CDR3 loop reads CASSGGLTDTQYF. In DNA, the CDR3 is TGTGCCAGTAGCGGGGGGCTCACAGATACGCAGTATTTT.

This clone was observed a single time. This sequence joins TRBV11-2 and TRBJ2-7, with D perhaps matching TRBD2 (7 bases). The V and J ends lost 4 bases and 2 bases respectively, with 24 bases between them. CDR1 is SGHAT, CDR2 FQNNGV, per germline. The CDR3 extends over 18 amino acids. In nucleotides, the CDR3 is TGTGCCAGCAGCTCCTCTGGGGGGGCGGGAGTCCCTACCTACGAGCAGTACTTC. Translating gives CASSSSGGAGVPTYEQYF.

The chain recombines TRBV27 with TRBJ2-7; D gene uncertain. V was pared by 3 bases and J by 5 bases, with 11 bases between. The germline CDR1 and CDR2 sequences are MNHEY and SMNVEV (reference sequence). This CDR3 comprises 13 residues. CDR3 DNA: TGTGCCAGCAGTTTTAGCCGGCGCCACGAGCAGTACTTC. It yields the protein CASSFSRRHEQYF.

The chain couples TRBV7-6 to TRBJ2-7; perhaps TRBD2 as D (6 bases). The V gene's germline CDR1 is SGHVS and CDR2 FNYEAQ. V gave up 1 base and J gave up 7 bases, with 14 bases separating them. CDR3 length: 14 residues. CDR3 sequence: CASSLDGSGREQYF. In nucleotides, the CDR3 is TGTGCCAGCAGCTTAGACGGCAGTGGGAGGGAGCAGTACTTC.